This TCR beta chain was sequenced for a study of radiotherapy plus CTLA-4 blockade in lung cancer. Regarding the study as a whole: Once radiotherapy plus ipilimumab had been given, TCR clones derived from tumor expanded in blood. Reported findings show early blood T cell clone dynamics, with interferon-beta, best predicted response.

Remarks on this clone: No antigen is known for it.

Some clones are missing from TCRdb's copy, which holds only in-frame ones; the method was immunoSEQ multiplex PCR. The profile covers around 86,000 clones, with less than 90% appearing a single time and 0.65% to 0.95% taken by the ten largest. This TCR came from a human donor with non-small cell lung cancer who had stable disease on radiotherapy plus ipilimumab. The sequenced sample was peripheral blood, obtained from a patient treated with radiotherapy plus ipilimumab.

The DNA of the CDR3 is TGTGCCAGCAGCGTACACCAGGCAAAAGAGACCCAGTACTTC. Translated: CASSVHQAKETQYF. The chain uses TRBV9 and TRBJ2-5; unclear D gene. With 1 base removed from V and 3 bases from J, the gap between germline ends came to 10 bases. The CDR3 extends over 14 amino acids. Looked up from germline, CDR1 is SGDLS and CDR2 is YYNGEE.